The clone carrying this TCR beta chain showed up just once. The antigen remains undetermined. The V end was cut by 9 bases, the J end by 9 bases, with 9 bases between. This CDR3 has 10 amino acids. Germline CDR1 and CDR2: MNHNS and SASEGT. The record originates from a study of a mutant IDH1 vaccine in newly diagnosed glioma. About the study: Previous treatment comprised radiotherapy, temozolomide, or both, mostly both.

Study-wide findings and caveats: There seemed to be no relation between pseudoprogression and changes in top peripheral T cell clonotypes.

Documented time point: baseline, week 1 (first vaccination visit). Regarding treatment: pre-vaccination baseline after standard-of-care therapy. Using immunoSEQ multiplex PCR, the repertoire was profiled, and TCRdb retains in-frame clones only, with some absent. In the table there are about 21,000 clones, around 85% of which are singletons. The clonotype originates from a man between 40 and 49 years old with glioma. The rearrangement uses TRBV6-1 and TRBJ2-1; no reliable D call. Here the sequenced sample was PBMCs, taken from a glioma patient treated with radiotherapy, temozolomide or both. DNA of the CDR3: TGTGCCAGTATAAATGGTGAGCAGTTCTTC. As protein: CASINGEQFF.